The clone carrying this TCR beta chain was counted many times. The antigen is not known. This specimen comes from a study of blood T cells in healthy people across ages. General study points: Significant beta diversity loss was already apparent by age roughly 43, declining roughly linearly.

The authors ran a second PCR of about 6 to 12 cycles using a sample-barcoded 5' primer and a J-beta primer mix. Each cDNA molecule received a tag from a template-switch adaptor that had 12 random nucleotides. From the 5' RACE reads, TCRdb called clonotypes with MiXCR, one entry per CDR3 protein. The sample yields 590,000 or so distinct CDR3 sequences, about 28% seen once. Germline loops: CDR1 LGHDT, CDR2 YNNKEL (reference sequence). J gave up 0 bases and V 4 bases, and 11 bases lay outside the gene matches. This CDR3 contains 19 residues. The clonotype was recovered from a woman aged 80 or over in good health. Input material: blood. V usage is TRBV3-1 and J usage is TRBJ2-6; the match to TRBD2 covers 8 bases. CDR3 nucleotide sequence: TGTGCCAGCAGCCGAAATCCGGGACTAGGTCTCTCTGGGGCCAACGTCCTGACTTTC. It translates to CASSRNPGLGLSGANVLTF.